The sequence of this T cell receptor (beta chain) was determined in a study of T-cell reconstitution after alpha-beta-depleted transplantation in children. Unique molecular identifiers were incorporated during preparation of the TCRbeta library. From the PCR reads, TCRdb called clonotypes with MiXCR, one entry per CDR3 protein. The sample holds approximately 300,000 distinct CDR3 sequences, about 7.3% seen once. The length of the CDR3 is 15 residues. Trimming took 3 bases from V and 2 from J, leaving 13 bases between them. Germline loops: CDR1 LGHNT, CDR2 FRNRAP. Study outcomes and limitations: After one year, T-cell counts and TCRbeta diversity mostly came from new T cells. Some patients' high day-60 TCRbeta diversity was traced to surviving recipient T cells and thymic progenitors. Reported findings indicate that, about two months after transplant, alpha-beta T cells came from several hundred expanded clones, which were derived from non-depleted graft cells.

About this clonotype itself: Its target is unknown.

The V call is TRBV12-5, the J call TRBJ1-2, with a tentative D call TRBD1 (6 bases). The sample consisted of peripheral blood, taken 360 days after TCRalphabeta/CD19-depleted stem cell transplant. The origin of this receptor is a female patient between 2 and 15 years old who had a stem cell transplant for Fanconi anemia, so the T cells may come from the graft donor. DNA of the CDR3: TGTGCTAGTGGTTTTGACCCGGGACAAAACTATGGCTACACCTTC. It yields the protein CASGFDPGQNYGYTF.